Here is one T cell receptor beta chain with its context. The antigen remains unidentified. This sample is drawn from a study of response to subunit inactivated influenza vaccine. Study-wide points: Few additional T cells are recruited per seasonal influenza vaccination, authors suggested.

Trimming cost V 1 base and J 4 bases; bases outside gene matches: 4. The CDR3 is 15 amino acids. Germline CDR1 is SGHVS and CDR2 is FQNEAQ. TCRdb itself ran the RT-PCR reads through MiXCR, one entry per CDR3 protein. The sample includes 700,000 to 900,000 distinct CDR3 sequences, less than 25% of them seen just once. The sample was PBMCs from blood, taken about 5 days after vaccination. The sequence was collected from a man aged 50 to 59 who received an inactivated influenza vaccine. The chain uses TRBV7-8 and TRBJ1-3, with 7 bases lining up with TRBD1. The CDR3 region has the DNA TGTGCCAGCAGCTTAGTTGCCAGGGGGGGAAACACCATATATTTT. Encoded protein: CASSLVARGGNTIYF.